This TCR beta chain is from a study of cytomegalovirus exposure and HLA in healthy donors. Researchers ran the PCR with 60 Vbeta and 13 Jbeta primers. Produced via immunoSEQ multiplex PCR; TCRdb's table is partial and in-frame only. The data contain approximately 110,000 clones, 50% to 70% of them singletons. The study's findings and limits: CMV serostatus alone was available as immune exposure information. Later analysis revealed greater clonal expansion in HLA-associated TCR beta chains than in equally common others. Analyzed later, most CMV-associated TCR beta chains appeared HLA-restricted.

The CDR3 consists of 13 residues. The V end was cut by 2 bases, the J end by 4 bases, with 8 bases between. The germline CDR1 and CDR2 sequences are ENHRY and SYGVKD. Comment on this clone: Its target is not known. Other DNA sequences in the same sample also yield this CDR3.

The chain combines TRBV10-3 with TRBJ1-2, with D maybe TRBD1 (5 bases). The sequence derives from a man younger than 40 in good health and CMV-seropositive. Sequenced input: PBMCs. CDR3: CAISEGGGYGYTF. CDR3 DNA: TGTGCCATCAGTGAGGGGGGAGGCTATGGCTACACCTTC.